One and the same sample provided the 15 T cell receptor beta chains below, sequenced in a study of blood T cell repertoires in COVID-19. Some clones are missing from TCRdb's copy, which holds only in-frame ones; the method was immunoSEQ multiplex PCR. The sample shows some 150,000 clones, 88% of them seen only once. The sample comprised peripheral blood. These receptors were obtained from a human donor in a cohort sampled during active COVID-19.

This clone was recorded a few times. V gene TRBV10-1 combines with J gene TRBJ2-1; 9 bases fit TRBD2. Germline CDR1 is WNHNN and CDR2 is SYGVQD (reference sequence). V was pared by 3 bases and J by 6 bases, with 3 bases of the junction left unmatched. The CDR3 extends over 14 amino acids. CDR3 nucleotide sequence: TGCGCCAGCAGTGAAAGCGGGGGGCCCAATGAGCAGTTCTTC. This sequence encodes CASSESGGPNEQFF.

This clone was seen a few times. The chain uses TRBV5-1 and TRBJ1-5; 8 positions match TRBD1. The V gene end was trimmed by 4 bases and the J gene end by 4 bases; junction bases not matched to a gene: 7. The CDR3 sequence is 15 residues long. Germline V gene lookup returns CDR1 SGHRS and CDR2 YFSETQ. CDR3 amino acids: CASSPGQGFNQPQHF. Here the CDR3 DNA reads TGCGCCAGCAGCCCCGGACAGGGCTTTAATCAGCCCCAGCATTTT.

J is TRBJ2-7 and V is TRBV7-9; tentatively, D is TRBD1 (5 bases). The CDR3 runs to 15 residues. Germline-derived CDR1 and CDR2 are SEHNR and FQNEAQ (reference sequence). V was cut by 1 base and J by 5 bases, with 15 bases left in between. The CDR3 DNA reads TGTGCCAGCAGCTTAGGTTTAGCAGGGCTTGACGAGCAGTACTTC. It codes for CASSLGLAGLDEQYF.

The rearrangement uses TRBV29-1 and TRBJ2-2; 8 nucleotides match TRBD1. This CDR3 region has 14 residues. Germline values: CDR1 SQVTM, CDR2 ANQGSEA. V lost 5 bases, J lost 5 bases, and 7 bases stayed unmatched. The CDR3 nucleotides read TGCAGCGTTTCGGACAGGGTGGGGACCGGGGAGCTGTTTTTT. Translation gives CSVSDRVGTGELFF.

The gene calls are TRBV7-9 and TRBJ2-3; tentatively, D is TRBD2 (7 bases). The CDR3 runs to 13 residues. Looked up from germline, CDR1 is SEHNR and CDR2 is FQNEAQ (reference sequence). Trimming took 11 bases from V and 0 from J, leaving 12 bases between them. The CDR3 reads CAGGAGSTDTQYF. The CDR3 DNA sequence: TGTGCCGGGGGGGCAGGGAGCACAGATACGCAGTATTTT.

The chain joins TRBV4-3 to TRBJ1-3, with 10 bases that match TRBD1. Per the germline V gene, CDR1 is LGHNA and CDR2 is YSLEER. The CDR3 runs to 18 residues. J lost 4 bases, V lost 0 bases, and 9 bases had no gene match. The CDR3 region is CASSQDLPLTGGGNTIYF. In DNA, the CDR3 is TGCGCCAGCAGCCAAGATCTCCCGCTGACAGGGGGCGGAAACACCATATATTTT.

The CDR3 is CASSQDGGYEQYF. CDR3 coding DNA: TGTGCCAGCAGCCAAGACGGGGGCTACGAGCAGTACTTC. V and J are TRBV12-3 or TRBV12-4 and TRBJ2-7; perhaps TRBD2 as D (6 bases). This CDR3 has 13 residues. V was cut by 6 bases and J by 3 bases, with 12 bases left in between.

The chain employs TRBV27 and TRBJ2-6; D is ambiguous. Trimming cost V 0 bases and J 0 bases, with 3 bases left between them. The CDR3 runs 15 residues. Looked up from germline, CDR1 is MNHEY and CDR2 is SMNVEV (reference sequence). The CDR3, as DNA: TGTGCCAGCAGTTTATCCAACTCTGGGGCCAACGTCCTGACTTTC. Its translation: CASSLSNSGANVLTF.

CDR3 region: CASRLGQDSYEQYF. The CDR3 DNA sequence: TGTGCCAGCAGGTTGGGGCAGGACTCCTACGAGCAGTACTTC. V and J are TRBV6-6 and TRBJ2-7, with D possibly TRBD1 on 5 matching bases. The V gene lost 6 bases and the J gene lost 0 bases, with 12 bases spanning the gap. CDR1 is MNHNY and CDR2 is SVGAGI in the germline V gene (reference sequence). The CDR3 extends over 14 amino acids.

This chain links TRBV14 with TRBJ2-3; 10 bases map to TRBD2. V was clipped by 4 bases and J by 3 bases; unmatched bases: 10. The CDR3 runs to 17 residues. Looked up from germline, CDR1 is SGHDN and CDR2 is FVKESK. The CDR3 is CASSLTVTSGPTDTQYF. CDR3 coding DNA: TGTGCCAGCAGCCTCACAGTGACTAGCGGGCCTACAGATACGCAGTATTTT.

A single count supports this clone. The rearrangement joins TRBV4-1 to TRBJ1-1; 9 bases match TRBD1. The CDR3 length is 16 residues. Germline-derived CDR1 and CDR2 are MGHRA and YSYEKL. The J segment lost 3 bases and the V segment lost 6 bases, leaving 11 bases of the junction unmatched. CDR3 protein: CASRRDRDIWDTEAFF. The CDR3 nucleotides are TGCGCCAGCAGGAGGGACAGGGATATTTGGGACACTGAAGCTTTCTTT.

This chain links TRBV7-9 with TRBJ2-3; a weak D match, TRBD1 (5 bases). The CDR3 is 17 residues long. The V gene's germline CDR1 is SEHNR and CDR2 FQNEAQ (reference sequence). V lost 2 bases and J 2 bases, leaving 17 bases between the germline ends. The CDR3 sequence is CASSLPSDRPPTDTQYF. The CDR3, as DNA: TGTGCCAGCAGCTTACCTTCTGACAGACCACCCACAGATACGCAGTATTTT.

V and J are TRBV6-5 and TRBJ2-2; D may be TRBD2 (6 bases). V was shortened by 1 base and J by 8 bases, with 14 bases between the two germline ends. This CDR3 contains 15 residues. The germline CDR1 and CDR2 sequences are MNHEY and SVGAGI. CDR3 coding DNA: TGTGCCAGCAGTTACTATAAAACTAGCTCTGGGGAGCTGTTTTTT. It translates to CASSYYKTSSGELFF.

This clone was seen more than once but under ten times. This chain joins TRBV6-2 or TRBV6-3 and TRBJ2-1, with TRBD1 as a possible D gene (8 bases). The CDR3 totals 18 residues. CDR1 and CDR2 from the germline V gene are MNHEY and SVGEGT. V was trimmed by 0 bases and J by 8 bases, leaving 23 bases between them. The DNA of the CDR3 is TGTGCCAGCAGTTACTCGAAGACAGGGGACTACCTGACGGATGAGCAGTTCTTC. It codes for CASSYSKTGDYLTDEQFF.

The CDR3 DNA sequence: TGCGCCAGCGGAGTGGGGGGGACGAATGAGCAGTTCTTC. Protein: CASGVGGTNEQFF. This chain joins TRBV5-1 and TRBJ2-1; 7 nucleotides align to TRBD2. This CDR3 comprises 13 residues. Trimming took 7 bases from V and 7 from J; bases not matched to a gene: 8. Germline V gene lookup returns CDR1 SGHRS and CDR2 YFSETQ.